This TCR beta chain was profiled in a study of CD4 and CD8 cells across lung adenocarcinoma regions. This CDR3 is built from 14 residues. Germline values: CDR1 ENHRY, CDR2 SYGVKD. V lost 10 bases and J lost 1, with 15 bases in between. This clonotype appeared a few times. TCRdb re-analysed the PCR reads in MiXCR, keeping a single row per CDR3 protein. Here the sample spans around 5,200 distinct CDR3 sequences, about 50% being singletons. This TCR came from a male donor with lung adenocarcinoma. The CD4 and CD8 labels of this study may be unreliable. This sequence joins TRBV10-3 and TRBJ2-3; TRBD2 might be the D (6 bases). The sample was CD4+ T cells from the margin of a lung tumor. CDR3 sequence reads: CATSGGIGTDTQYF. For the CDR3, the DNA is TGTGCCACCTCCGGCGGGATTGGCACAGATACGCAGTATTTT.